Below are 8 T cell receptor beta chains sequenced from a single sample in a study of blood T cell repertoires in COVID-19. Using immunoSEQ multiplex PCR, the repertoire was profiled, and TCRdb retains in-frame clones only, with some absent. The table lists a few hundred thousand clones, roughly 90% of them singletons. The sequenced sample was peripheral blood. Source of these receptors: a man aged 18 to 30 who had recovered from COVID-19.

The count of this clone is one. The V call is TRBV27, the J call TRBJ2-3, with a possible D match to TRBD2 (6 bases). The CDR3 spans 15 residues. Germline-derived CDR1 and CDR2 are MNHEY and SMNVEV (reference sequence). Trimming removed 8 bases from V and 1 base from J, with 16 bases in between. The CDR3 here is CASCLASGCTDTQYF. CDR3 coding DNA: TGTGCCAGCTGTCTAGCGTCGGGTTGCACAGATACGCAGTATTTT.

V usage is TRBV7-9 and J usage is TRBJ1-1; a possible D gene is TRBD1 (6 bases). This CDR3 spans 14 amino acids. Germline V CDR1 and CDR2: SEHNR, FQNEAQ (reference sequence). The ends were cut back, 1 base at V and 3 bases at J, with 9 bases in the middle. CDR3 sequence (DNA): TGTGCCAGCAGCTTAGATGGGGGCGACACTGAAGCTTTCTTT. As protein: CASSLDGGDTEAFF.

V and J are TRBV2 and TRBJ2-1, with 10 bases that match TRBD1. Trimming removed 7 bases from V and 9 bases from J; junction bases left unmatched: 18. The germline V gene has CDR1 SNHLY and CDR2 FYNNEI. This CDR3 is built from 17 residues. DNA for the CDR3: TGTGCCAGCAATGCCATCGGGAAGGGACAGGGGCTTGGTGAGCAGTTCTTC. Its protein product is CASNAIGKGQGLGEQFF.

In nucleotides, the CDR3 is TGTGCCAGTAGTATAACCACAGGGTACGAGCAGTACTTC. Its translation: CASSITTGYEQYF. The chain combines TRBV19 with TRBJ2-7; the D gene is possibly TRBD1 (6 bases). This CDR3 region has 13 residues. Germline lookup yields CDR1 LNHDA and CDR2 SQIVND (reference sequence). Trimming stripped 2 bases from V and 4 bases from J, with 9 bases between.

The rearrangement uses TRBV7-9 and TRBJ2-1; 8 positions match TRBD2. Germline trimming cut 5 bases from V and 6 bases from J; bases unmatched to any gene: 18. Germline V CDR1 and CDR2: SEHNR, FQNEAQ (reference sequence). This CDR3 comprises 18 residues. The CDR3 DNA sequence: TGTGCCAGCAGCCCCGATCATGAAGCGGGGGTATTCCGCAATGAGCAGTTCTTC. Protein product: CASSPDHEAGVFRNEQFF.

The CDR3 nucleotides are TGTGCCAGCAGCCAAGGAGCCAGCAATCAGCCCCAGCATTTT. Translated: CASSQGASNQPQHF. The chain links TRBV3-1 (or the pseudogene TRBV3-2) to TRBJ1-5; no reliable D call. CDR3 length: 14 amino acids. V shed 1 base and J shed 1 base, with 5 bases lying between them. Per the germline V gene, CDR1 is LGHDT and CDR2 is YNNKEL (reference sequence).

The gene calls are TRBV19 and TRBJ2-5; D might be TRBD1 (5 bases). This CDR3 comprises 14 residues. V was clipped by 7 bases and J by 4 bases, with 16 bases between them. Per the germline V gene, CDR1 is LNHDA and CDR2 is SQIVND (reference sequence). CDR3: CASKDTVGLETQYF. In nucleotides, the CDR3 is TGTGCCAGTAAGGACACCGTTGGATTAGAGACCCAGTACTTC.

DNA of the CDR3: TGTGCCAGCAGTTACGGCAGGATAGTCACTGAAGCTTTCTTT. It specifies CASSYGRIVTEAFF. The chain carries TRBV6-5 and TRBJ1-1; D not resolved. V shed 2 bases and J shed 4 bases, with 11 bases lying between them. Germline loops: CDR1 MNHEY, CDR2 SVGAGI. The CDR3 is 14 residues long.